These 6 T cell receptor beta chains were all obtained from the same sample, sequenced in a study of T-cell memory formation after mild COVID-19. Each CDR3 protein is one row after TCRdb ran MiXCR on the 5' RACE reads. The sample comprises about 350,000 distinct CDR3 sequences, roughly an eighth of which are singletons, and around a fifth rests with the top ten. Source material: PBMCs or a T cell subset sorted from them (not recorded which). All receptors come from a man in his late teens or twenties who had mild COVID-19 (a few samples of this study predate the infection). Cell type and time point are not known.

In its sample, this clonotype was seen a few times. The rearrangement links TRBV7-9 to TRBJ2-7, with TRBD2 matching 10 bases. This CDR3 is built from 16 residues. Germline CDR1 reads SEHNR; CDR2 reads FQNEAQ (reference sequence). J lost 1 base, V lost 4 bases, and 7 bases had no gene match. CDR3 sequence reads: CASSSPTSGESYEQYF. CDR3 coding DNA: TGTGCCAGCAGCTCGCCAACTAGCGGGGAATCCTACGAGCAGTACTTC.

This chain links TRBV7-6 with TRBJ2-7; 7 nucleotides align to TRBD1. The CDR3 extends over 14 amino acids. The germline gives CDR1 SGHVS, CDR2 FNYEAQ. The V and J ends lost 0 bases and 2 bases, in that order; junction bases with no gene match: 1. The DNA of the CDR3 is TGTGCCAGCAGCTTAGCGACAGGGACCTACGAGCAGTACGTC. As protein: CASSLATGTYEQYV.

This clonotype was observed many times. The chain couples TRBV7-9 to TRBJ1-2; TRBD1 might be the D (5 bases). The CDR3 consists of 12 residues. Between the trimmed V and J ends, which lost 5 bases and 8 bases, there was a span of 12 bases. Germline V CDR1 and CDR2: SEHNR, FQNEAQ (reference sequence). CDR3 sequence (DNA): TGTGCCAGCAGCCCCCGACAGAGAGGCTACACCTTC. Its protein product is CASSPRQRGYTF.

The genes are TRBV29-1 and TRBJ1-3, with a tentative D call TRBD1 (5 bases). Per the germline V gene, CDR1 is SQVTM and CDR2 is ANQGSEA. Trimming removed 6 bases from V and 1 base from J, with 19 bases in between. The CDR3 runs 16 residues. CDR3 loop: CSVGTDPGFSGNTIYF. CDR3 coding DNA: TGCAGCGTGGGGACGGACCCAGGGTTTTCTGGAAACACCATATATTTT.

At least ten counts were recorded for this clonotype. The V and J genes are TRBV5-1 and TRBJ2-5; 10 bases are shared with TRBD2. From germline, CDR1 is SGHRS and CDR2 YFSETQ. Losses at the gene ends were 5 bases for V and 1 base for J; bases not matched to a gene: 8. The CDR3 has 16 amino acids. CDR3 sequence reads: CASSFGTSGAQETQYF. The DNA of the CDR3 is TGCGCCAGCAGTTTTGGTACTAGCGGGGCCCAAGAGACCCAGTACTTC.

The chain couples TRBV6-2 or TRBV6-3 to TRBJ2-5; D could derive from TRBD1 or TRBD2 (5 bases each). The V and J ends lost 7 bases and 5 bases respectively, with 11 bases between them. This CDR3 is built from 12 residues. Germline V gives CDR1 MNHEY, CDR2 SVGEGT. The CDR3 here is CASTSRVETQYF. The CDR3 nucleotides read TGTGCCAGCACTAGCAGGGTTGAGACCCAGTACTTC.